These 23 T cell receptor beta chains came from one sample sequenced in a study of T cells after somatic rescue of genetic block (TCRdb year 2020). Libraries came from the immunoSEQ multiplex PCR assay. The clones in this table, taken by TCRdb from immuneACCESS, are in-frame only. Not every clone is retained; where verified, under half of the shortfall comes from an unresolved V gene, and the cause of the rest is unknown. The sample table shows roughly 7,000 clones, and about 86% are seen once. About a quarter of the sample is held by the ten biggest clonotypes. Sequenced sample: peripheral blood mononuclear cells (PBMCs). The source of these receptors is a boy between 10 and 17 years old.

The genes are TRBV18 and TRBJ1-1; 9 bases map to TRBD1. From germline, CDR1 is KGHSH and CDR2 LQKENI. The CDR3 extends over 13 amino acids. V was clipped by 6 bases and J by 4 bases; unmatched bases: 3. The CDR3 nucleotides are TGTGCCAGCTCGCCGACAGGGGGCACTGAAGCTTTCTTT. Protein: CASSPTGGTEAFF. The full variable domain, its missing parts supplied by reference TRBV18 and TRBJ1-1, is NAGVMQNPRHLVRRRGQEARLRCSPMKGHSHVYWYRQLPEEGLKFMVYLQKENIIDESGMPKERFSAEFPKEGPSILRIQQVVRGDSAAYFCASSPTGGTEAFFGQGTRLTVV.

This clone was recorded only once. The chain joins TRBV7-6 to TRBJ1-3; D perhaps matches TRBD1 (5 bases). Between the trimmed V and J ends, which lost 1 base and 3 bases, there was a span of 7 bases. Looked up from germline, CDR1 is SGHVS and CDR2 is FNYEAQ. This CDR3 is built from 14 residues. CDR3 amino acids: CASSLGGLGNTIYF. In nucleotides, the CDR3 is TGTGCCAGCAGCTTAGGGGGACTTGGAAACACCATATATTTT.

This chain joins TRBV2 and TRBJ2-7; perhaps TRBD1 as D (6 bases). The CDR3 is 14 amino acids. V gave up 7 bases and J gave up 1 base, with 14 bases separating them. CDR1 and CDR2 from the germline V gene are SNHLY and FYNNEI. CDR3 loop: CASTRDRPSYEQYF. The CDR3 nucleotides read TGTGCCAGCACTAGAGACAGGCCGTCCTACGAGCAGTACTTC. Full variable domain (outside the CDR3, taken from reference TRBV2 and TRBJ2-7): EPEVTQTPSHQVTQMGQEVILRCVPISNHLYFYWYRQILGQKVEFLVSFYNNEISEKSEIFDDQFSVERPDGSNFTLKIRSTKLEDSAMYFCASTRDRPSYEQYFGPGTRLTVT.

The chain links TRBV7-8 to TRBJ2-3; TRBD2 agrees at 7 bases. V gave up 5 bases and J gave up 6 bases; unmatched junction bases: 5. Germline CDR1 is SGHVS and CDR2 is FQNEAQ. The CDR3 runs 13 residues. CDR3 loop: CASSATSVDTQYF. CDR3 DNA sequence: TGTGCCAGCAGCGCCACTAGCGTTGATACGCAGTATTTT.

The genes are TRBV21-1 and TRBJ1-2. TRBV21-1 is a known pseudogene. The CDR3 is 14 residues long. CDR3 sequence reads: CASSNIGLNYGYTF. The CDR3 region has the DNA TGTGCCAGCAGCAATATAGGGCTGAACTATGGCTACACCTTC.

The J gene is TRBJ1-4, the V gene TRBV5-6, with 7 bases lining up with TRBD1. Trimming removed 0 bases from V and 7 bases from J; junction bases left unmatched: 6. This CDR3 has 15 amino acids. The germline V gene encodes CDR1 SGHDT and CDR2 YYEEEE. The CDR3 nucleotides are TGTGCCAGCAGCTTGGGTCAGGGGGGGCCTGAAAAACTGTTTTTT. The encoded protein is CASSLGQGGPEKLFF.

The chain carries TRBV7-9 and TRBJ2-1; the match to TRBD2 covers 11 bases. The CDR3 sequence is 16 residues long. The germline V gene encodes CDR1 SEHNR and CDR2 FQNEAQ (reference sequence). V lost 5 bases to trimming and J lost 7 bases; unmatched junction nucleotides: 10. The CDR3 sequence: CASSVLAGAIRNEQFF. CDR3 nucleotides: TGTGCCAGCAGCGTACTAGCGGGGGCGATTCGGAATGAGCAGTTCTTC.

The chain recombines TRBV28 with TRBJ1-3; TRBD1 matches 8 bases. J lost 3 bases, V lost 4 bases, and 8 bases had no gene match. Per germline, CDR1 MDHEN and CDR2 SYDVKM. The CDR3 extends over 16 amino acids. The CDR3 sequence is CASSSSGQDHGNTIYF. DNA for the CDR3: TGTGCCAGCAGTTCGTCGGGACAGGACCATGGAAACACCATATATTTT.

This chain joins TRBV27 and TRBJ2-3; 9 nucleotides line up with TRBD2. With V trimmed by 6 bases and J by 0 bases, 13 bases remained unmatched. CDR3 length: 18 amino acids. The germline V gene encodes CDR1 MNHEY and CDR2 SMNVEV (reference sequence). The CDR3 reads CASRPDHWAGGSTDTQYF. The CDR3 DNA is TGTGCCAGCAGGCCCGACCATTGGGCGGGAGGGAGCACAGATACGCAGTATTTT.

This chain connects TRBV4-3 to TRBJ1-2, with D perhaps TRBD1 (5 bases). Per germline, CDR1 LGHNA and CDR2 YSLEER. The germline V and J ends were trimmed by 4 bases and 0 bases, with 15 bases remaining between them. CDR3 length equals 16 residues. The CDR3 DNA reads TGCGCCAGCAGCCTGTCTGGGACTGTCTCTAACTATGGCTACACCTTC. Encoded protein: CASSLSGTVSNYGYTF.

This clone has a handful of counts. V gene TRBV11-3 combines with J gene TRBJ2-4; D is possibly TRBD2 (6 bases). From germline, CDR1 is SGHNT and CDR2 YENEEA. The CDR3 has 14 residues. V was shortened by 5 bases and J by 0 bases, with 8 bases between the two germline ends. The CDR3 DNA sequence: TGTGCCAGCAGCCCCGGGGGAGCCAAAAACATTCAGTACTTC. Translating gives CASSPGGAKNIQYF.

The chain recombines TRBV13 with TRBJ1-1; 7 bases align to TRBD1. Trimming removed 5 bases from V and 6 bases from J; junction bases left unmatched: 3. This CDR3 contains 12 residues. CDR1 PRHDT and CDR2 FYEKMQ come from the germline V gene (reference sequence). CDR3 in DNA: TGTGCCAGCAGCGAAGGACAGGCTGAAGCTTTCTTT. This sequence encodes CASSEGQAEAFF.

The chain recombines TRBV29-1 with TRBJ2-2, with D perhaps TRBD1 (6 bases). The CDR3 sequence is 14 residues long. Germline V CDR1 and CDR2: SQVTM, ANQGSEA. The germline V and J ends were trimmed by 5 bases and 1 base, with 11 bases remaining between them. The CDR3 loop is CSVPGQRNTGELFF. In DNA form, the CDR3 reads TGCAGCGTTCCAGGACAGAGGAACACCGGGGAGCTGTTTTTT.

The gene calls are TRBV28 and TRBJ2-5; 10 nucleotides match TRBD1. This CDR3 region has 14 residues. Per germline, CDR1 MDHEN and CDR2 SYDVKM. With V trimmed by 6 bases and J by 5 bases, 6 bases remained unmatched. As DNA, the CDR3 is TGTGCCAGCAGAGCCGGACAGGGGGGCGAGACCCAGTACTTC. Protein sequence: CASRAGQGGETQYF.

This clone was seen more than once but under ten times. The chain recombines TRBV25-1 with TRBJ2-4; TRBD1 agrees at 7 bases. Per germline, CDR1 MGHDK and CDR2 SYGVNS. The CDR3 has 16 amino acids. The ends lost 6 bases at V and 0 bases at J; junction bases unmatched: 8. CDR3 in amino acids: CASRASGQIAKNIQYF. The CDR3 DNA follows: TGTGCCAGCAGGGCATCGGGACAGATAGCCAAAAACATTCAGTACTTC.

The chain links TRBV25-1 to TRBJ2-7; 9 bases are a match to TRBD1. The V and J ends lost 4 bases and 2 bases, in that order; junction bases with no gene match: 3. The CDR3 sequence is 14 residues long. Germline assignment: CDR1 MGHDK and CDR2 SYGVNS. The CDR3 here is CASSAGTGTYEQYF. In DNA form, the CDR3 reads TGTGCCAGCAGTGCCGGGACAGGGACCTACGAGCAGTACTTC.

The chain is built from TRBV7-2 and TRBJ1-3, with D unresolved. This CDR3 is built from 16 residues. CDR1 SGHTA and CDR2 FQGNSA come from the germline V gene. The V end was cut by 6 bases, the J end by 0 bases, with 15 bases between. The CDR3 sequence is CASSPFRMNSGNTIYF. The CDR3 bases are TGTGCCAGCAGTCCCTTCAGGATGAACTCTGGAAACACCATATATTTT.

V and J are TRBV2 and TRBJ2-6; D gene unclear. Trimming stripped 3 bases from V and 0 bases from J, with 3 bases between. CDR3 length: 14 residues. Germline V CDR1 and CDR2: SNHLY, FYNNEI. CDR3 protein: CASSEVSGANVLTF. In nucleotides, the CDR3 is TGTGCCAGCAGTGAGGTCTCTGGGGCCAACGTCCTGACTTTC.

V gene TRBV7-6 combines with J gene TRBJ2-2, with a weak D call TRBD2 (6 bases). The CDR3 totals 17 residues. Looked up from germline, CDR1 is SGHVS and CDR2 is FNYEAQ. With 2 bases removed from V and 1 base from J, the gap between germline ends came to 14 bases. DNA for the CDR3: TGTGCCAGCAGCTTAAAGGTGGACGGGGGGAACACCGGGGAGCTGTTTTTT. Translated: CASSLKVDGGNTGELFF.

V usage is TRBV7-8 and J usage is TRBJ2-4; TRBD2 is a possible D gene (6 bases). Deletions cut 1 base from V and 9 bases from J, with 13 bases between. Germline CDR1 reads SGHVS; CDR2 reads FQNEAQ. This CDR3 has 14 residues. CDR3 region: CASSLGDSLGIQYF. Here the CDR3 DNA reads TGTGCCAGCAGCTTAGGGGACTCCCTGGGCATTCAGTACTTC.

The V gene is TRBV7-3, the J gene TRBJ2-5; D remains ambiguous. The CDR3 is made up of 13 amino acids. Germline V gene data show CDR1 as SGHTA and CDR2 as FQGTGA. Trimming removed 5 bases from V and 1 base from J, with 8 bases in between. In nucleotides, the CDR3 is TGTGCCAGCAGCCCCATATTCCAAGAGACCCAGTACTTC. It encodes CASSPIFQETQYF.

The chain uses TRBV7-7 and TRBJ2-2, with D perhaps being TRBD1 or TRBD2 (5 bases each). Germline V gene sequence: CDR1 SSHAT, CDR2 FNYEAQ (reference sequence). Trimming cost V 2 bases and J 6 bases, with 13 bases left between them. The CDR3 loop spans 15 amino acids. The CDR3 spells CASSLQGRGAGELFF. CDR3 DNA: TGTGCCAGCAGCTTACAGGGACGGGGCGCCGGGGAGCTGTTTTTT.

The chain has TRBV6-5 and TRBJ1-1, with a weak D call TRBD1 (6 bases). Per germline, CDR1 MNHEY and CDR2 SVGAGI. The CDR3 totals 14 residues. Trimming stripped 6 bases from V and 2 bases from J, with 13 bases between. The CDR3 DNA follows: TGTGCCAGCAGGAAGGGGGGGCTCAACACTGAAGCTTTCTTT. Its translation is CASRKGGLNTEAFF.